These 10 T cell receptor beta chains were all obtained from the same sample, sequenced in a study of regulatory T cells in long-lasting Graves disease. Time point in this sample: newly diagnosed GD, antithyroid drugs for less than 3 months. RNA extracted from PBMCs served as the sequencing template. Arm-PCR with iRepertoire HTBI primers amplified the CDR3 regions for these TCR beta libraries. TCRdb analysed the multiplex PCR reads with MiXCR anew, one entry per CDR3 protein. This table has 520,000 or so distinct CDR3 sequences, around 12% appearing once. This sample also appeared in a second study, on T cells in Graves' hyperthyroidism and ophthalmopathy.

The sample consisted of peripheral blood mononuclear cells (PBMCs), taken at new diagnosis, from a patient treated with antithyroid drugs. The receptors were sampled from a woman in her 30s with Graves disease.

This clonotype has a count of ten or more. This chain uses TRBV3-1 with TRBJ2-1, with unresolved D. CDR3 length: 15 residues. Germline V gene data show CDR1 as LGHDT and CDR2 as YNNKEL (reference sequence). With 4 bases removed from V and 1 base from J, the gap between germline ends came to 11 bases. The CDR3 spells CASSPSRSSYNEQFF. CDR3 in DNA: TGTGCCAGCAGCCCTAGTCGGTCTTCCTACAATGAGCAGTTCTTC.

This clonotype appeared many times. The V and J genes are TRBV11-2 and TRBJ2-3; 10 nucleotides agree with TRBD2. V lost 5 bases to trimming and J lost 0 bases; unmatched junction nucleotides: 8. CDR1 and CDR2 from the germline V gene are SGHAT and FQNNGV. There are 17 residues in the CDR3. The CDR3 spells CASSMILAGISTDTQYF. As DNA, the CDR3 is TGTGCCAGCAGCATGATACTAGCGGGGATTAGCACAGATACGCAGTATTTT.

J is TRBJ1-3 and V is TRBV3-1; 7 bases match TRBD1. Germline CDR1 LGHDT, CDR2 YNNKEL (reference sequence). Losses at the gene ends were 4 bases for V and 0 bases for J; bases not matched to a gene: 6. The CDR3 covers 16 residues. The CDR3 DNA follows: TGTGCCAGCAGCCTTTGGACAGGCCTCTCTGGAAACACCATATATTTT. Translation: CASSLWTGLSGNTIYF.

As for this clonotype: A much larger clonotype is one base distant, so this may be a read error. No conserved phenylalanine or tryptophan is present at the end of the CDR3, so a read error is the likely explanation. V usage is TRBV7-9 and J usage is TRBJ2-1; D might be TRBD2 (6 bases). V was pared by 1 base and J by 4 bases, with 11 bases between. Germline CDR1 reads SEHNR; CDR2 reads FQNEAQ (reference sequence). The CDR3 length is 15 residues. In nucleotides, the CDR3 is TGTGCCAGCAGCTTAGTAACACGGGGGTACAATGAGCAGTTCTTG. Translation: CASSLVTRGYNEQFL.

This clonotype was detected only a few times. The chain recombines TRBV19 with TRBJ2-2; D is unresolved. Germline V CDR1 and CDR2: LNHDA, SQIVND (reference sequence). This CDR3 spans 15 amino acids. V was trimmed by 7 bases and J by 6 bases, leaving 18 bases between them. The CDR3 DNA reads as TGTGCCAGTACTCCAATTTCCCTTGGGGCCGGGGAGCTGTTTTTT. Translating it yields CASTPISLGAGELFF.

In this sample, this clonotype turned up many times. The CDR3 nucleotides read TGTGCCAGCACCATGATGGGGGGGACTGAAGCTTTCTTT. Encoded protein: CASTMMGGTEAFF. The gene calls are TRBV12-3 or TRBV12-4 and TRBJ1-1; TRBD1 might be the D (5 bases). Trimming stripped 7 bases from V and 5 bases from J, with 14 bases between. This CDR3 region has 13 residues.

This clonotype was observed at least ten times. This chain joins TRBV2 and TRBJ1-1, with 10 bases lining up with TRBD1. The CDR3 loop spans 17 amino acids. CDR1 SNHLY and CDR2 FYNNEI come from the germline V gene. With V trimmed by 6 bases and J by 4 bases, 14 bases remained unmatched. CDR3 sequence (DNA): TGTGCCAGCAGATCAGACAGGGGGCGCCGGGGGGGCACTGAAGCTTTCTTT. Residues: CASRSDRGRRGGTEAFF.

This clonotype was seen more than once but under ten times. The chain joins TRBV5-1 to TRBJ2-7; TRBD2 might be the D (6 bases). Germline values: CDR1 SGHRS, CDR2 YFSETQ. The CDR3 loop spans 14 amino acids. V was trimmed by 4 bases and J by 1 base, leaving 12 bases between them. CDR3: CASSALAPSYEQYF. The CDR3 bases are TGCGCCAGCAGCGCACTAGCCCCTTCCTACGAGCAGTACTTC.

This clonotype was detected ten times or more. This sequence joins TRBV12-3 or TRBV12-4 and TRBJ1-6; tentatively, D is TRBD1 (5 bases). The CDR3 sequence is 15 residues long. With 6 bases removed from V and 7 bases from J, the gap between germline ends came to 16 bases. Written as DNA, the CDR3 is TGTGCCAGCAGACCCAGGACGGGGGGGAATTCACCCCTCCACTTT. Protein product: CASRPRTGGNSPLHF.

This clonotype has ten or more counts. The J gene is TRBJ1-1, the V gene TRBV6-2 or TRBV6-3, with D unresolved. V was cut by 0 bases and J by 4 bases, with 12 bases left in between. The germline V gene encodes CDR1 MNHEY and CDR2 SVGEGT. The CDR3 has 15 amino acids. The CDR3 protein is CASSYSSNLFTEAFF. Here the CDR3 DNA reads TGTGCCAGCAGTTACTCGAGTAACCTTTTCACTGAAGCTTTCTTT.